Sequencing of this T cell receptor (beta chain) was carried out in a study of T cells in Graves' hyperthyroidism and ophthalmopathy. Between the trimmed V and J ends, which lost 6 bases and 5 bases, there was a span of 19 bases. The CDR3 runs to 15 residues. Germline assignment: CDR1 KGHSY and CDR2 FQNENV. Amplified TCR beta CDR3 regions came from RNA transcripts. TCR CDR3 regions were first amplified by RT-PCR with HTBI primers. Using its own MiXCR run on the multiplex PCR reads, TCRdb lists one record per CDR3 protein. The sample lists roughly 740,000 distinct CDR3 sequences, about 17% seen once, with approximately 8.4% in the top ten. Clinical symptoms, serum thyroxine, TRAb, thyroid ultrasound and orbital computed tomography informed diagnoses. A 10 ml volume of fresh peripheral blood provided the PBMCs. Concerning this clonotype: Its antigen remains unidentified.

General study findings and limits: The authors' 13 V-J model separated ophthalmopathy from stable hyperthyroidism. For ophthalmopathy, model prediction preceded onset by a median approximately 6 months.

Sequenced input: blood. This chain uses TRBV16 with TRBJ1-1, with a possible D match to TRBD1 (5 bases). This TCR was recovered from a man younger than 30 with Graves' hyperthyroidism. The CDR3 loop reads CASSQNLGPVTEAFF. The CDR3 DNA reads as TGTGCCAGCAGTCAAAACCTGGGGCCCGTGACTGAAGCTTTCTTT.